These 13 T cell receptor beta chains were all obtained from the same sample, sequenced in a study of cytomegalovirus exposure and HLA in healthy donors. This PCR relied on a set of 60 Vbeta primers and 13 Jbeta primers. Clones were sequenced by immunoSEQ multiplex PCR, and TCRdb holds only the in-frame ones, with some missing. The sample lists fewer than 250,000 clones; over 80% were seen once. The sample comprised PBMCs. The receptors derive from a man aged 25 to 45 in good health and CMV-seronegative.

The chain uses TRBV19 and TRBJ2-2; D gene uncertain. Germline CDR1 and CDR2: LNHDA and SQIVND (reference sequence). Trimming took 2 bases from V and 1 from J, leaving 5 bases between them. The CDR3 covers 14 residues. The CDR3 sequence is CASSINKNTGELFF. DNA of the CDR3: TGTGCCAGTAGTATAAATAAGAACACCGGGGAGCTGTTTTTT.

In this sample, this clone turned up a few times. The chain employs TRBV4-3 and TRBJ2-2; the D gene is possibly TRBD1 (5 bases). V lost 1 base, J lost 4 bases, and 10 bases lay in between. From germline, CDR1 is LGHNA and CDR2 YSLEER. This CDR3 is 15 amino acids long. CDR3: CASSQGRVVTGELFF. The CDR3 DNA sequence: TGCGCCAGCAGCCAAGGCAGGGTAGTCACCGGGGAGCTGTTTTTT.

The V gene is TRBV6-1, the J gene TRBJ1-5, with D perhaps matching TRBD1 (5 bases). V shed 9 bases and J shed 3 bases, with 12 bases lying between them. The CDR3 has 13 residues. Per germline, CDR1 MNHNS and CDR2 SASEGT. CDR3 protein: CASGRGYNQPQHF. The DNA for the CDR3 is TGTGCCAGTGGGCGGGGGTACAATCAGCCCCAGCATTTT.

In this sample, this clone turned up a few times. CDR3 nucleotides: TGTGCCAGCAGTGAAGAGGGGAGACAGGGCAGCGAGCAGTACTTC. Protein sequence: CASSEEGRQGSEQYF. The chain uses TRBV2 and TRBJ2-7, with TRBD1 matching 7 bases. The CDR3 extends over 15 amino acids. Germline V CDR1 and CDR2: SNHLY, FYNNEI. The trim removed 1 base at V and 6 bases at J, leaving 9 bases unmatched.

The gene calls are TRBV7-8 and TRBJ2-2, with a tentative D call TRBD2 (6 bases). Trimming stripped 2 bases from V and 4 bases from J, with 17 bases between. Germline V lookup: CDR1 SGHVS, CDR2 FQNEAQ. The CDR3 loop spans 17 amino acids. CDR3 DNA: TGTGCCAGCAGCTTACAACGGGGGAGTACGGGCACCGGGGAGCTGTTTTTT. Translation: CASSLQRGSTGTGELFF.

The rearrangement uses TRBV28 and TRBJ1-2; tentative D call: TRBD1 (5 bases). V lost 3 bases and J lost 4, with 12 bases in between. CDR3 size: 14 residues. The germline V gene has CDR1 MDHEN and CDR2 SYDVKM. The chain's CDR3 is CASSFQGTLYGYTF. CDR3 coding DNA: TGTGCCAGCAGTTTTCAGGGAACGCTCTATGGCTACACCTTC.

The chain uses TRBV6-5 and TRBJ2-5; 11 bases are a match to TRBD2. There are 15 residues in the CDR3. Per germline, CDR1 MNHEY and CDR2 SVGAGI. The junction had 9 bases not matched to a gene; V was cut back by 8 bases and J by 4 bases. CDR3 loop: CASSRLAGGGETQYF. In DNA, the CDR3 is TGTGCCAGCTCCAGGCTAGCGGGAGGAGGAGAGACCCAGTACTTC.

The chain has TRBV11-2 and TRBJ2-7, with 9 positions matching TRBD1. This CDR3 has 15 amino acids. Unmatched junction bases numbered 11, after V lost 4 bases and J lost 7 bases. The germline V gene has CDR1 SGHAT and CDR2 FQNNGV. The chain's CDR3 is CASSSRDREIGEQYF. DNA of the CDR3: TGTGCCAGCAGCTCCCGGGACAGGGAAATAGGGGAGCAGTACTTC.

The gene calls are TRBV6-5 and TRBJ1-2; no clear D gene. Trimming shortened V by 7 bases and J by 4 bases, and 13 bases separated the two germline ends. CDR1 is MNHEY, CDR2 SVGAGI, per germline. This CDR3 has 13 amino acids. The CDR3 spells CASISPRLYGYTF. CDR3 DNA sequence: TGTGCCAGCATCTCCCCGCGACTCTATGGCTACACCTTC.

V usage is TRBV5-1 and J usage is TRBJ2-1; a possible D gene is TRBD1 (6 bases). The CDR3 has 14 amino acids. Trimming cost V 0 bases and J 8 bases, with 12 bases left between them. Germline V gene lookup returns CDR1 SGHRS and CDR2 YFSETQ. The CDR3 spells CASSLGLGADEQFF. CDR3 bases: TGCGCCAGCAGCTTGGGCCTGGGGGCAGATGAGCAGTTCTTC.

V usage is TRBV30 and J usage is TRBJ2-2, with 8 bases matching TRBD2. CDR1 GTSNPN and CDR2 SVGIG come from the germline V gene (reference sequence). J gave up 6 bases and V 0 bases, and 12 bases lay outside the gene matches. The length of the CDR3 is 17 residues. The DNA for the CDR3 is TGTGCCTGGAGTGTTATTTCGGCGGGAGGCCCCCCCGGGGAGCTGTTTTTT. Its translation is CAWSVISAGGPPGELFF.

The DNA of the CDR3 is TGTGCCACCAGCAGACCCGACAAGACGGGAAGGGAAAAACTGTTTTTT. Its protein product is CATSRPDKTGREKLFF. J is TRBJ1-4 and V is TRBV15, with D hard to call. Trimming took 2 bases from V and 8 from J, leaving 18 bases between them. Germline-derived CDR1 and CDR2 are LNHNV and YYDKDF (reference sequence). The CDR3 extends over 16 amino acids.

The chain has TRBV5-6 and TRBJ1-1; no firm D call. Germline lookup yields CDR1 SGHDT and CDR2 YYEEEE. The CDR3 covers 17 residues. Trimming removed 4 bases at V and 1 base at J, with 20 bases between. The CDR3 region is CASSLDFDTRRNTEAFF. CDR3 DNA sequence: TGTGCCAGCAGCCTTGATTTCGACACCCGACGGAACACTGAAGCTTTCTTT. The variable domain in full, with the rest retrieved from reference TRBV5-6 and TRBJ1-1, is DAGVTQSPTHLIKTRGQQVTLRCSPKSGHDTVSWYQQALGQGPQFIFQYYEEEERQRGNFPDRFSGHQFPNYSSELNVNALLLGDSALYLCASSLDFDTRRNTEAFFGQGTRLTVV.